These T cell receptor beta chains were read from a single sample in a study of cytomegalovirus exposure and HLA in healthy donors. Clones were sequenced by immunoSEQ multiplex PCR, and TCRdb holds only the in-frame ones, with some missing. The sample shows over 200,000 clones, about three quarters of them seen only once. The sequencing sample was made of PBMCs. Receptors were obtained from a woman aged 55-75 years in good health and CMV-seropositive. Each CDR3 is given with its conserved first and last residue. The order of the fields is CDR3 length, J gene, V gene, CDR3 protein.

length: 14; J: TRBJ2-4; V: TRBV5-1; CDR3: CASSLGRDKNIQYF
length: 14; J: TRBJ1-4; V: TRBV30; CDR3: CAWSWDIGNEKLFF
length: 16; J: TRBJ1-2; V: TRBV19; CDR3: CASSTSDGQGDYGYTF
length: 16; J: TRBJ1-4; V: TRBV7-2; CDR3: CASSQGQAVANEKLFF
length: 14; J: TRBJ2-7; V: TRBV6-1; CDR3: CASRAVVQAYEQYF
length: 15; J: TRBJ2-1; V: TRBV9; CDR3: CASSPWGVSYNEQFF
length: 16; J: TRBJ2-5; V: TRBV28; CDR3: CASSPLVRGAQETQYF
length: 15; J: -; V: TRBV6-5; CDR3: CASSRGTVSVYEQYF
length: 12; J: TRBJ2-7; V: TRBV28; CDR3: CASAGQLYEQYF
length: 15; J: TRBJ1-6; V: TRBV7-3; CDR3: CASSLQGGYNSPLHF
length: 16; J: TRBJ1-2; V: TRBV5-4; CDR3: CASSLAAGQGIYGYTF
length: 14; J: TRBJ1-5; V: TRBV27; CDR3: CASSRDRGEQPQHF
length: 14; J: TRBJ1-1; V: TRBV7-2; CDR3: CASSPDSMNTEAFF
length: 14; J: TRBJ2-5; V: TRBV5-1; CDR3: CASQFLAAQETQYF